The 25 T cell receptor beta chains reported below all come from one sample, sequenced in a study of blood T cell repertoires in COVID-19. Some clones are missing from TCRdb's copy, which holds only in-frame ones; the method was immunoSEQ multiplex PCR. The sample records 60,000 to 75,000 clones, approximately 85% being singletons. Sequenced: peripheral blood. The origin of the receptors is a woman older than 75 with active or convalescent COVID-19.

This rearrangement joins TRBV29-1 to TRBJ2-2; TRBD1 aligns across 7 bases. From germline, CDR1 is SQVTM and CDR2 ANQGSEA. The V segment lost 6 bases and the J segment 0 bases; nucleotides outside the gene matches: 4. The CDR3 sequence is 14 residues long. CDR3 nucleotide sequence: TGCAGCGTAGGGGGCAGGTCGAACACCGGGGAGCTGTTTTTT. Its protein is CSVGGRSNTGELFF.

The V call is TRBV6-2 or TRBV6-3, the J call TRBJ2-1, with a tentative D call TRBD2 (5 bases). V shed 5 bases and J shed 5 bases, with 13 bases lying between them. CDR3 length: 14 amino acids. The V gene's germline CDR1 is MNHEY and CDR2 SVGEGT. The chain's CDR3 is CASSSGQTNNEQFF. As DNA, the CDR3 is TGTGCCAGCAGTAGCGGCCAGACTAACAATGAGCAGTTCTTC.

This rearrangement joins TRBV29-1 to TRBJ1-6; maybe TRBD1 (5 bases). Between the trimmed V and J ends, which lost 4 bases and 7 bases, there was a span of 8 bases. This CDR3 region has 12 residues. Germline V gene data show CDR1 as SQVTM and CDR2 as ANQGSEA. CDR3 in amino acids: CSVGTPNSPLHF. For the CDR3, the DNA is TGCAGCGTTGGGACACCGAATTCACCCCTCCACTTT.

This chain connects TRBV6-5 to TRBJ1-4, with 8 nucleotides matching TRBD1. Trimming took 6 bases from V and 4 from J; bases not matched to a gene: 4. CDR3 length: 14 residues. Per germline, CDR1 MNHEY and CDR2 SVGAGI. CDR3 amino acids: CASSKQGDNEKLFF. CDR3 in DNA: TGTGCCAGCAGCAAACAGGGGGATAATGAAAAACTGTTTTTT.

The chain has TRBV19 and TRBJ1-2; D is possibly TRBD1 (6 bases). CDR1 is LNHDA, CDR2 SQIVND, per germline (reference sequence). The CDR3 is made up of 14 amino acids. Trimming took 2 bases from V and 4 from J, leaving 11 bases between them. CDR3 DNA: TGTGCCAGTAGTATAAGGGACACCAGCTATGGCTACACCTTC. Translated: CASSIRDTSYGYTF.

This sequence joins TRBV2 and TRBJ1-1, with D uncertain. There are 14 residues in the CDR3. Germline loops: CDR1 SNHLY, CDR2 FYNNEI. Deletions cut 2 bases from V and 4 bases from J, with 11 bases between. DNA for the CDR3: TGTGCCAGCAGTGAAACCAGATCGGGCACTGAAGCTTTCTTT. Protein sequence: CASSETRSGTEAFF.

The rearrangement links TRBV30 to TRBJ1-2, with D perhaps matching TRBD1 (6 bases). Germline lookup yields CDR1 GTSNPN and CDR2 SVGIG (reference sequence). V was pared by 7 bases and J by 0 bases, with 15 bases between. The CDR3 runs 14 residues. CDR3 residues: CASPQGTANYGYTF. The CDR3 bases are TGTGCCTCTCCGCAGGGGACGGCTAACTATGGCTACACCTTC.

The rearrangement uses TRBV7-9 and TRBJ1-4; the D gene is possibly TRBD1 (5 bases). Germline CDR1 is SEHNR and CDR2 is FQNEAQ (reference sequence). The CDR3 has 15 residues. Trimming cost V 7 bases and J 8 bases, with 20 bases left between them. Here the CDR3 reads CASTPRGLSGEKLFF. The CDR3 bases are TGTGCCAGCACCCCCCGGGGGTTAAGCGGCGAAAAACTGTTTTTT.

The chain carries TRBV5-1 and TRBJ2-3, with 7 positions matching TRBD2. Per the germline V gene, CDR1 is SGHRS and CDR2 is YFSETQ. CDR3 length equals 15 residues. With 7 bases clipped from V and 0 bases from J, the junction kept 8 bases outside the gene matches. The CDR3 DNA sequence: TGCGCCAGCGCTCGCAGCGGGGAAAGCACAGATACGCAGTATTTT. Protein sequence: CASARSGESTDTQYF.

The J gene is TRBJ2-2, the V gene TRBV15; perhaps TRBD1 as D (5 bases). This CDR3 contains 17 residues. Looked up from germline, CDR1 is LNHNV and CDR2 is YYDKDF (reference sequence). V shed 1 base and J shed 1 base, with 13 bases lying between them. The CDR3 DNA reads TGTGCCACCAGCAGAGCAAGGGGCCAGCGGAACACCGGGGAGCTGTTTTTT. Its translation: CATSRARGQRNTGELFF.

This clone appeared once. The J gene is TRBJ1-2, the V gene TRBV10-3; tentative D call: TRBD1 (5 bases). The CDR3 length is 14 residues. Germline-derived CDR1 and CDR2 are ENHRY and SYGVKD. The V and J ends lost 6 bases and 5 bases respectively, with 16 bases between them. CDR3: CAISGGDLIYGYTF. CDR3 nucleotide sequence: TGTGCCATCAGCGGGGGGGACCTTATTTATGGCTACACCTTC.

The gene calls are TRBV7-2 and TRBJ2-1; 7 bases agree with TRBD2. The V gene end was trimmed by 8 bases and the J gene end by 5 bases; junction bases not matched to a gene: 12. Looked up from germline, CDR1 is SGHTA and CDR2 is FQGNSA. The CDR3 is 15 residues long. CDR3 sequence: CASGVSGGNNNEQFF. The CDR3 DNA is TGTGCCAGCGGGGTGTCGGGGGGAAACAACAATGAGCAGTTCTTC.

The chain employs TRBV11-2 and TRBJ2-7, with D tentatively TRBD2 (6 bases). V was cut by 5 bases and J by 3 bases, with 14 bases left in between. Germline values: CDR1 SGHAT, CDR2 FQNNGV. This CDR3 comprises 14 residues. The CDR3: CASSGRDWVYEQYF. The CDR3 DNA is TGTGCCAGCAGCGGCCGGGACTGGGTCTACGAGCAGTACTTC.

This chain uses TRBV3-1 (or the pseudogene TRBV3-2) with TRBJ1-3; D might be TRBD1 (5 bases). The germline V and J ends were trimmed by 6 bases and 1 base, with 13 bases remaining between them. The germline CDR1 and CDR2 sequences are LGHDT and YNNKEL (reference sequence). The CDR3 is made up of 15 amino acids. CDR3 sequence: CASRRAEGSGNTIYF. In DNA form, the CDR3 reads TGTGCCAGCAGACGCGCGGAGGGGTCTGGAAACACCATATATTTT.

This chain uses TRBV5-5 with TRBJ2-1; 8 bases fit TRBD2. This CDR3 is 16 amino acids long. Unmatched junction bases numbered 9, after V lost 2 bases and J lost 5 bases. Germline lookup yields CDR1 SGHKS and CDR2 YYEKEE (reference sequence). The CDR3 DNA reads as TGTGCCAGCAGCTTCCGTTCCAGCGGGGGTAACAATGAGCAGTTCTTC. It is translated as CASSFRSSGGNNEQFF.

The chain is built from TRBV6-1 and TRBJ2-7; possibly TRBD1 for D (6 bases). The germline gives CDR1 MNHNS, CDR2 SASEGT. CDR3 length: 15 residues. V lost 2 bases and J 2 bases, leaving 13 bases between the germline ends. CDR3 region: CASSERGKAPYEQYF. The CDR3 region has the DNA TGTGCCAGCAGTGAAAGGGGGAAAGCACCCTACGAGCAGTACTTC.

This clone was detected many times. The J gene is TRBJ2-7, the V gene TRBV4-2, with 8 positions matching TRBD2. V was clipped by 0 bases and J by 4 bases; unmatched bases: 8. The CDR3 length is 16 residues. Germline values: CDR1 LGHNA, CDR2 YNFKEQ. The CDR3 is CASSQDRGSGGYEQYF. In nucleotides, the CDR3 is TGTGCCAGCAGCCAAGATCGGGGAAGCGGGGGATACGAGCAGTACTTC.

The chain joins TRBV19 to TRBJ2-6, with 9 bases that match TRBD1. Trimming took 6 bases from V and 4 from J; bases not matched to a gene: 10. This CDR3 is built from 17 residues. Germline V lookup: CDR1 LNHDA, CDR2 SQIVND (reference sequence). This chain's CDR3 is CASRPGTGQWGANVLTF. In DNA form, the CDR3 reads TGTGCCAGTAGACCTGGGACAGGGCAATGGGGGGCCAACGTCCTGACTTTC.

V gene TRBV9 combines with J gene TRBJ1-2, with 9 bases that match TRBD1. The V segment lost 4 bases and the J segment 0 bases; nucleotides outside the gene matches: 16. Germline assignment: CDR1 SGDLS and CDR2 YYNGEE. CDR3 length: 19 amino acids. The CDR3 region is CASSSGGTGRSIANYGYTF. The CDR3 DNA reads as TGTGCCAGCAGCTCAGGGGGGACAGGGAGATCGATAGCTAACTATGGCTACACCTTC.

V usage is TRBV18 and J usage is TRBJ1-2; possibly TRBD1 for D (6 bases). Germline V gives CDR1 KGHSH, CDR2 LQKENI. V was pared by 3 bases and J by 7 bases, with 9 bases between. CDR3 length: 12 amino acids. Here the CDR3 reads CASSPDSFGYTF. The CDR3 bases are TGTGCCAGCTCACCGGACAGCTTTGGCTACACCTTC.

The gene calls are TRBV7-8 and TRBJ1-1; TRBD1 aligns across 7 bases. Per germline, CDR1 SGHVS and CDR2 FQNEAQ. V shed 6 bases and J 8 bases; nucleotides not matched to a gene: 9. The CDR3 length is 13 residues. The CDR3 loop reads CASSYRKDREAFF. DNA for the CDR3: TGTGCCAGCAGTTATCGAAAGGACAGGGAAGCTTTCTTT. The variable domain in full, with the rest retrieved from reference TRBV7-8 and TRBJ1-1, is GAGVSQSPRYKVAKRGQDVALRCDPISGHVSLFWYQQALGQGPEFLTYFQNEAQLDKSGLPSDRFFAERPEGSVSTLKIQRTQQEDSAVYLCASSYRKDREAFFGQGTRLTVV.

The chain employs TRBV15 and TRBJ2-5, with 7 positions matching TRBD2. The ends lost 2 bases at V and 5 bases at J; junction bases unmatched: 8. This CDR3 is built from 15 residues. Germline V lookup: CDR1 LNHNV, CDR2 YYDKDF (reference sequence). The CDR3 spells CATSRWGGVDETQYF. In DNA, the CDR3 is TGTGCCACCAGCAGATGGGGAGGGGTTGACGAGACCCAGTACTTC.

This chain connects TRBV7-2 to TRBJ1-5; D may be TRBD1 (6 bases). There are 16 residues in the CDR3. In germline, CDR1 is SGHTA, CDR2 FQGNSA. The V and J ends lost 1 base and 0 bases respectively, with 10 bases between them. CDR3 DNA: TGTGCCAGCAGCTTAGAGGGACACAGTAGCAATCAGCCCCAGCATTTT. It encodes CASSLEGHSSNQPQHF.

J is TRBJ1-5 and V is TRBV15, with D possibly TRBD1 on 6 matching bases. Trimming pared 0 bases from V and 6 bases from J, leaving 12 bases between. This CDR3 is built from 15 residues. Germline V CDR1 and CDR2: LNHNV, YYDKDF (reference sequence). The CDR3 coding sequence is TGTGCCACCAGCAGAGATAGGGGGGGCGGTCAGCCCCAGCATTTT. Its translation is CATSRDRGGGQPQHF.

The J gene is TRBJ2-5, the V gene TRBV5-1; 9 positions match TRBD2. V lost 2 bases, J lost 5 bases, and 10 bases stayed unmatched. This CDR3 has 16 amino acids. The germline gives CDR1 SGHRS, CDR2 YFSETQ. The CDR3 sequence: CASSFGAGGLEETQYF. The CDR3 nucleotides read TGCGCCAGCAGCTTCGGTGCGGGGGGGCTAGAGGAGACCCAGTACTTC.